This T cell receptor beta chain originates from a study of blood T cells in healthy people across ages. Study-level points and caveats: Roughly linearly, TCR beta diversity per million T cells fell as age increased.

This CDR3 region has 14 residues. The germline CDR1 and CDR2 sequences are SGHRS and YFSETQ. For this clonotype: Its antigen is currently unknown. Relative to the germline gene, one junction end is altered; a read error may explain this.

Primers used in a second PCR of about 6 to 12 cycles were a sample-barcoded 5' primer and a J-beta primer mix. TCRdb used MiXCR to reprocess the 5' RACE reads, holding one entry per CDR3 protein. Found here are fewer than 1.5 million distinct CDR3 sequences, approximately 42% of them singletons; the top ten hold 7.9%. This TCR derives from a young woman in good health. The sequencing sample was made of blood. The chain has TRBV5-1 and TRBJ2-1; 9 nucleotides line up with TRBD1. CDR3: CASKVGTGYNERFF. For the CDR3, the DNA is TGCGCCAGCAAGGTTGGGACAGGGTACAATGAGCGGTTCTTC.